A single sample is the source of the 25 T cell receptor beta chains below, sequenced in a study of CD8+ T cells in alopecia areata. Isolated RNA was reverse transcribed into cDNA used as the sequencing template. Assay used: immunoSEQ multiplex PCR; TCRdb lists only in-frame clones, some missing. The table records almost 250,000 clones, approximately 61% of them present only once. The input for sequencing was CD4+ T cells sorted from blood, taken at week 0. The receptor source for this set is a human donor with alopecia areata.

Comments on this clone: The junction differs from germline at one of its ends, possibly a read error. V is TRBV29-1 and J is TRBJ1-3; no clear D gene. The CDR3 has 13 residues. Germline CDR1 and CDR2: SQVTM and ANQGSEA. In DNA, the CDR3 is TGCAGCGCTGAACTACTCTCTGGAAACACCATATATTTT. Encoded protein: CSAELLSGNTIYF.

The chain employs TRBV7-2 and TRBJ1-2; perhaps TRBD1 as D (5 bases). This CDR3 region has 13 residues. V was cut by 0 bases and J by 8 bases, with 10 bases left in between. Germline V lookup: CDR1 SGHTA, CDR2 FQGNSA. For the CDR3, the DNA is TGTGCCAGCAGCTTAGCGAAAGGGGAAGGCTACACCTTC. It specifies CASSLAKGEGYTF.

The genes are TRBV6-5 and TRBJ2-1; D ambiguous. Per germline, CDR1 MNHEY and CDR2 SVGAGI. Trimming left V 5 bases short and J 1 base short, with 6 bases between. This CDR3 has 13 residues. The CDR3 here is CASSTESYNEQFF. The CDR3 DNA is TGTGCCAGCAGTACCGAATCCTACAATGAGCAGTTCTTC.

V is TRBV29-1 and J is TRBJ2-1; 8 bases align to TRBD2. This CDR3 comprises 14 residues. CDR1 and CDR2 from the germline V gene are SQVTM and ANQGSEA. The J segment lost 12 bases and the V segment lost 6 bases, leaving 16 bases of the junction unmatched. CDR3 amino acids: CSVALTGLESGQFF. The CDR3 nucleotides read TGCAGCGTAGCCCTAACGGGACTAGAATCGGGGCAGTTCTTC.

The gene calls are TRBV5-1 and TRBJ1-4; 7 bases fit TRBD1. The CDR3 is 15 residues long. V lost 0 bases to trimming and J lost 6 bases; unmatched junction nucleotides: 5. Germline CDR1 and CDR2: SGHRS and YFSETQ. The CDR3 loop is CASSLEPGQHEKLFF. CDR3 DNA: TGCGCCAGCAGCTTGGAGCCGGGACAGCATGAAAAACTGTTTTTT.

As concerns this clone: One end of the junction is discordant with germline, which a read error may explain. CDR3 protein: CASSEEDRSSGANVLTF. Written as DNA, the CDR3 is TGTGCCAGCAGTGAAGAGGACAGGAGCTCTGGGGCCAACGTCCTGACTTTC. The V and J genes are TRBV10-3 and TRBJ2-6, with 7 positions matching TRBD1. This CDR3 is 17 amino acids long. Germline V CDR1 and CDR2: ENHRY, SYGVKD.

This chain uses TRBV30 with TRBJ2-6; no firm D call. Between the trimmed V and J ends, which lost 4 bases and 0 bases, there was a span of 1 base. This CDR3 is 12 amino acids long. CDR1 is GTSNPN, CDR2 SVGIG, per germline (reference sequence). CDR3 DNA: TGTGCCTGGACCTCTGGGGCCAACGTCCTGACTTTC. It is translated as CAWTSGANVLTF.

Note on this clone: Sequence at one end of the junction differs from germline and may be a read error. This rearrangement joins TRBV2 to TRBJ1-2; no reliable D call. This CDR3 is 11 amino acids long. Germline CDR1 SNHLY, CDR2 FYNNEI. This CDR3 reads CASREGDGYTF. CDR3 in DNA: TGTGCCAGCAGGGAAGGAGATGGCTACACCTTC.

This chain links TRBV29-1 with TRBJ1-4; the D is unclear. This CDR3 is 13 amino acids long. Trimming removed 5 bases at V and 0 bases at J, with 7 bases between. Germline CDR1 SQVTM, CDR2 ANQGSEA. The CDR3, as DNA: TGCAGCGTTCTTGTCTCAACTAATGAAAAACTGTTTTTT. The encoded protein is CSVLVSTNEKLFF.

V gene TRBV7-9 combines with J gene TRBJ1-6, with 7 positions matching TRBD1. Germline lookup yields CDR1 SEHNR and CDR2 FQNEAQ (reference sequence). CDR3 length equals 16 residues. V dropped 5 bases and J dropped 6; count of bases not matched to a gene: 10. The CDR3 sequence: CASSADRQGVNSPLHF. CDR3 nucleotide sequence: TGTGCCAGCAGCGCAGACCGACAGGGCGTTAATTCACCCCTCCACTTT.

The chain uses TRBV15 and TRBJ2-7, with D maybe TRBD2 (5 bases). The CDR3 sequence is 14 residues long. Deletions cut 0 bases from V and 5 bases from J, with 11 bases between. Germline CDR1 and CDR2: LNHNV and YYDKDF (reference sequence). CDR3 sequence (DNA): TGTGCCACCAGCAGAGATTTTCCGGGGAACGAGCAGTACTTC. Amino acid sequence: CATSRDFPGNEQYF.

A few counts support this clone. CDR3 residues: CASSLAGTGGYEQYF. CDR3 nucleotide sequence: TGCGCCAGCAGCTTGGCCGGGACAGGGGGCTACGAGCAGTACTTC. The chain employs TRBV5-1 and TRBJ2-7, with TRBD1 identical over 11 bases. Losses at the gene ends were 0 bases for V and 3 bases for J; bases not matched to a gene: 2. Germline-derived CDR1 and CDR2 are SGHRS and YFSETQ. The CDR3 length is 15 residues. Full variable domain (remainder filled in from reference TRBV5-1 and TRBJ2-7): KAGVTQTPRYLIKTRGQQVTLSCSPISGHRSVSWYQQTPGQGLQFLFEYFSETQRNKGNFPGRFSGRQFSNSRSEMNVSTLELGDSALYLCASSLAGTGGYEQYFGPGTRLTVT.

This clone was observed a handful of times. The V and J genes are TRBV29-1 and TRBJ1-4; TRBD1 matches at 7 bases. The germline V gene has CDR1 SQVTM and CDR2 ANQGSEA. V was pared by 7 bases and J by 5 bases, with 7 bases of the junction left unmatched. The CDR3 length is 13 residues. The CDR3 reads CSGPGQQNEKLFF. DNA of the CDR3: TGCAGCGGGCCGGGACAGCAAAATGAAAAACTGTTTTTT.

This clone was counted a single time. The genes are TRBV11-3 and TRBJ1-1, with D perhaps matching TRBD1 (5 bases). The CDR3 runs to 13 residues. Trimming took off 4 bases at V and 1 base at J, with 7 bases between the two ends. Germline CDR1 reads SGHNT; CDR2 reads YENEEA. CDR3 DNA: TGTGCCAGCAGCTCCAGGGAGAACACTGAAGCTTTCTTT. It yields the protein CASSSRENTEAFF.

The rearrangement links TRBV7-3 to TRBJ2-1; D is unclear. Germline values: CDR1 SGHTA, CDR2 FQGTGA. The CDR3 length is 16 residues. The V and J ends lost 4 bases and 6 bases respectively, with 19 bases between them. The chain's CDR3 is CASSSDPSGTGNEQFF. DNA of the CDR3: TGTGCCAGCAGCTCGGACCCTTCGGGTACGGGCAATGAGCAGTTCTTC.

The chain joins TRBV6-5 to TRBJ2-3; maybe TRBD1 (6 bases). With 0 bases removed from V and 5 bases from J, the gap between germline ends came to 9 bases. From germline, CDR1 is MNHEY and CDR2 SVGAGI. This CDR3 comprises 14 residues. DNA for the CDR3: TGTGCCAGCAGTTACTCAACAGGGCGAGATACGCAGTATTTT. Amino acid sequence: CASSYSTGRDTQYF.

This chain joins TRBV30 and TRBJ2-2; 9 positions match TRBD2. The junction had 7 bases not matched to a gene; V was cut back by 4 bases and J by 7 bases. Germline-derived CDR1 and CDR2 are GTSNPN and SVGIG (reference sequence). The CDR3 extends over 14 amino acids. The CDR3 reads CAWTSGGHVGELFF. In nucleotides, the CDR3 is TGTGCCTGGACGAGCGGGGGGCACGTCGGGGAGCTGTTTTTT.

V is TRBV30 and J is TRBJ2-1; D ambiguous. Between the trimmed V and J ends, which lost 2 bases and 15 bases, there was a span of 11 bases. CDR1 and CDR2 (germline): GTSNPN, SVGIG (reference sequence). This CDR3 comprises 10 residues. The CDR3: CAWSQTIPFF. CDR3 coding DNA: TGTGCCTGGAGTCAGACCATCCCGTTCTTC.

The V and J genes are TRBV30 and TRBJ1-1; no firm D call. The CDR3 sequence is 11 residues long. Germline V lookup: CDR1 GTSNPN, CDR2 SVGIG (reference sequence). The V gene lost 2 bases and the J gene lost 7 bases, with 8 bases spanning the gap. The CDR3 DNA reads as TGTGCCTGGAGTCCAGCCGGTGAAGCTTTCTTT. It translates to CAWSPAGEAFF.

The chain carries TRBV11-1 and TRBJ2-7; 7 nucleotides line up with TRBD1. Germline V gene data show CDR1 as SGHAT and CDR2 as FQDESV (reference sequence). This CDR3 is 13 amino acids long. CDR3 residues: CSTSRDRVYEQYF. The CDR3 region has the DNA TGTTCGACTTCCCGCGACAGGGTTTACGAGCAGTACTTC.

The rearrangement links TRBV30 to TRBJ2-1; TRBD2 matches 9 bases. The CDR3 has 17 amino acids. J was trimmed by 9 bases and V by 0 bases; bases with no gene match: 15. Germline V gene lookup returns CDR1 GTSNPN and CDR2 SVGIG (reference sequence). The CDR3 sequence: CAWSVGPQRGVSGEQFF. Written as DNA, the CDR3 is TGTGCCTGGAGTGTGGGCCCCCAGCGGGGGGTCTCCGGTGAGCAGTTCTTC.

The J gene is TRBJ1-5, the V gene TRBV4-1; D remains unclear. Trimming removed 0 bases from V and 7 bases from J, with 7 bases in between. Germline values: CDR1 MGHRA, CDR2 YSYEKL. The CDR3 extends over 13 amino acids. The CDR3 DNA is TGCGCCAGCAGCCAAGATGGCCGCCAGCCCCAGCATTTT. It specifies CASSQDGRQPQHF.

Regarding this clone: This CDR3 is also generated by other DNA sequences in the sample. This chain joins TRBV7-2 and TRBJ2-7; D is uncertain. The V gene's germline CDR1 is SGHTA and CDR2 FQGNSA. V was pared by 4 bases and J by 2 bases, with 3 bases between. This CDR3 is built from 11 residues. The CDR3 is CASSSTYEQYF. DNA of the CDR3: TGTGCCAGCAGCTCCACCTACGAGCAGTACTTC. The full variable domain, completed using reference TRBV7-2 and TRBJ2-7, is GAGVSQSPSNKVTEKGKDVELRCDPISGHTALYWYRQSLGQGLEFLIYFQGNSAPDKSGLPSDRFSAERTGGSVSTLTIQRTQQEDSAVYLCASSSTYEQYFGPGTRLTVT.

This clone was observed at least ten times. The J gene is TRBJ2-1, the V gene TRBV30; 8 bases fit TRBD2. Germline CDR1 GTSNPN, CDR2 SVGIG (reference sequence). This CDR3 region has 14 residues. V was clipped by 4 bases and J by 4 bases; unmatched bases: 6. Here the CDR3 DNA reads TGTGCCTGGATCTCTAGCGGGTGGTACAATGAGCAGTTCTTC. Protein: CAWISSGWYNEQFF.

The chain carries TRBV5-4 and TRBJ2-6, with TRBD1 identical over 7 bases. The CDR3 has 17 residues. V was pared by 3 bases and J by 0 bases, with 6 bases of the junction left unmatched. From germline, CDR1 is SGHNT and CDR2 YYREEE (reference sequence). The CDR3 nucleotides read TGTGCCAGCAGCTCCGGGACAGCATTCTCTGGGGCCAACGTCCTGACTTTC. Residues: CASSSGTAFSGANVLTF.